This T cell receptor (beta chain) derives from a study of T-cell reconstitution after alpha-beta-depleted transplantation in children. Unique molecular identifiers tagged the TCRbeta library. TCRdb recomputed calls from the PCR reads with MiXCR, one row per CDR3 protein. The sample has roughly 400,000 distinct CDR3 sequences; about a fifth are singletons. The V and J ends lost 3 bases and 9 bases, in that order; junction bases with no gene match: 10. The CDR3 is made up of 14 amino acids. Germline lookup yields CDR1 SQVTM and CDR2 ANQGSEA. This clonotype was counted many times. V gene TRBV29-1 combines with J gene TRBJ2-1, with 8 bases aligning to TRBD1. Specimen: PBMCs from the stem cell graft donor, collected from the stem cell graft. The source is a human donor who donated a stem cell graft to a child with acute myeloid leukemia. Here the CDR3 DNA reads TGCAGCGTTGAGGGACTGACAGGGGACCTTGAGCAGTTCTTC. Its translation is CSVEGLTGDLEQFF.